Described below is a single T cell receptor beta chain sequence and its context. This clone appeared once. Its recognized antigen is unknown. No much larger clonotype is one base removed from it; base qualities were not supplied. Relative to germline, V is missing 6 bases and J is missing 4 bases, with 12 bases of the junction outside any gene match. Including the terminal cysteine and phenylalanine, the CDR3 comprises 17 residues. The entry retains the CDR3 DNA only, 51 bases that are in frame from base 1. The germline V gene yields SGHTA for CDR1 and FQGNSA for CDR2. The data are from a study of T cell responses to AZD1222 COVID-19 vaccine (dated by TCRdb to about 2021). With respect to the entire study: TCR sequencing was performed for 230 to 250 trial participants, of whom roughly 200 were given two doses of AZD1222 and some 25 were given two doses of MenACWY control vaccine. Enrollment into the trials was organized by age into subgroups of 18-55, 56-69 and 70-plus years, and those subgroups contained around 150, 28 and 57 TCR-sequenced participants, respectively.

What the authors observed across the whole study: Conclusions about previously exposed vaccinees were limited because only six AZD1222 recipients were SARS-CoV-2 seropositive at baseline. After two AZD1222 doses, both the breadth and the depth of spike-specific TCRs were significantly higher than at day 0 and than in MenACWY recipients. In the small 56-69-year group, the increase in depth fell short of significance, most likely because of low power. The vaccine-associated CD4 TCRs covered the entire spike protein, and the dominant responses fell in regions 160-218 and 743-854. Reportedly, almost half of the unique spike-specific TCRs recognized epitopes lying outside the regions that are mutated in the B.1.351 and B.1.1.7 variants. Because no samples from the day 14 peak response were available, repertoires could be characterized only after the peak T cell response. Participants were mostly white British and included more females than males, and it was suggested by the authors that clonal diversity may have been underestimated.

Reading the label with the study, this specimen's time point is: about 28 days (+/-7) after the second vaccine dose. Because spike-specific TCR depth and breadth did not differ between the two schedules, AZD1222 recipients who got a second dose at roughly 4 weeks were pooled with those who got a second dose at roughly 12 weeks. Vaccinee samples were obtained from the UK trials COV001 and COV002, which included a single-blind randomized controlled phase 2/3 trial of AZD1222 (ChAdOx1 nCoV-19) in healthy adults. For TCRbeta chain sequencing, PBMC samples were collected from trial participants at day 0 and at day 28 after the second dose. The CDR3 regions of human TCRbeta chains were analyzed by immunosequencing. As for how the authors treated the data: TCRs in the repertoires were compared against a reference library of SARS-CoV-2-specific TCRs that had been generated with the MIRA antigen-specificity platform. Breadth was defined as the fraction of unique TCRs that were SARS-CoV-2-associated. Depth was defined as the fraction of total T cells that were SARS-CoV-2-associated. Using the MIRA data, each spike-specific TCR was mapped to the spike region that the TCR reacts to and placed in a CD4 or CD8 class. Log10-transformed breadth and depth values were compared by one-way ANOVA with Sidak's multiple comparisons tests. The clones in this table, taken by TCRdb from immuneACCESS, are in-frame only. Not every clone is retained; where verified, under half of the shortfall comes from an unresolved V gene, and the cause of the rest is unknown. The DNA was the basis for D and trimming; V, J and clone size are from that table. This sample gives about 130,000 clones in total; more than 90% of them show up just once. The ten biggest clones cover approximately 2% of the sample.

Material: peripheral blood, obtained 28 days after the second AZD1222 dose. The sequence links TRBV7-2 to TRBJ2-2, and 9 bases in between align with TRBD2. This receptor was identified in an adult who received the AZD1222 COVID-19 vaccine. The CDR3 protein sequence reads: CASRPIIGGRATGELFF. The base sequence is TGTGCCAGCAGGCCCATTATTGGCGGGAGGGCCACCGGGGAGCTGTTTTTT.